This T cell receptor (beta chain) appears in the sequencing data of a study of blood T cell repertoires in COVID-19 (dated by TCRdb to 2020 to 2022). Background on the whole study: Collaborator samples came from the United States, Italy and Spain and covered acute and convalescent phases of COVID-19. The material from the prospective study consisted of cDNA or gDNA derived from T cells, B-cell-depleted T cells, or PBMCs. Deeply sampled blood TCRbeta repertoires from subjects exposed to, actively infected with, or recovered from COVID-19 were included in the dataset. A freely available public database, intended as a resource for researchers studying the immune response to SARS-CoV-2, is where the repertoires were released. Samples were obtained from the ongoing ImmuneRACE study (first 160 participants) and from over a thousand subjects provided by 6 global collaborators. A de-identified subject ID, COVID-19 status, age in years and sex were almost always included in the sample metadata. Where available, HLA class I and class II types were taken from metadata supplied by the sample provider and were not determined by assay-based typing. Points the paper makes about the study in general: How much clinical and demographic metadata was included differed by source and by participant, and the metadata was provided uncurated.

Trimming removed 3 bases from V and 0 bases from J, leaving 5 bases between the germline ends. The germline V gene (reference sequence) yields LNHNV for CDR1 and YYDKDF for CDR2. The CDR3 starts with the cysteine, ends with the phenylalanine, and has 13 residues. Kept here is only the CDR3 DNA, which spans 39 bases and is read in frame from base 1. In regard to this clone: Its antigen is unknown. Base quality data are lacking; no much larger clone is found one base away.

The immunoSEQ Assay, a bias-controlled multiplex PCR, was used to amplify TCRbeta CDR3 regions from genomic DNA. As for the authors' bioinformatics: Nucleated cell counts per sample were estimated from amplification of reference gene primers within the assay. To quantify the absolute abundance of each unique TCRbeta CDR3 rearrangement, sequence reads were collapsed and filtered. Productive Simpson clonality was computed per sample as the square root of Simpson's diversity index over productive rearrangements. TCRdb took over this immuneACCESS table, retaining in-frame rearrangements with V and J assigned. Such tables are incomplete; in checked studies, under half of the missing clones stem from an unresolved V gene, and the remainder is unexplained. That table gives V, J and clone size, and the DNA gave D and trimming. The sample includes 150,000 to 200,000 clones, with 80% to 85% observed a single time. The ten largest account for over 10% of the sample.

In the prospective study, participants were roughly 18 to 95 years old, resided in 25 or so geographic areas of the United States, and were enrolled through a virtual design. Cohort assignment in the prospective study relied on participant-reported clinical history from a screening survey and a study questionnaire. Recovered participants in ImmuneRACE Cohort 3 were defined as having two consecutive negative NP/OP PCR tests, clearance from a healthcare professional, or resolution of symptoms. In the prospective study, mobile phlebotomists collected whole blood, serum and a nasopharyngeal or oropharyngeal swab from each participant. Prospective study participants could optionally give additional blood draws and questionnaires over an approximately two-month period. Blood samples from the prospective study were shipped frozen or at room temperature prior to DNA extraction.

Sequenced material: PBMCs or T cells enriched from blood (not recorded which). This chain joins TRBV15 to TRBJ1-1; a confident D gene designation cannot be given. The receptor comes from a woman in her sixties who had recovered from COVID-19. The sequenced DNA is TGTGCCACCAGCAGTGGCCTGAACACTGAAGCTTTCTTT. This is translated as CATSSGLNTEAFF.